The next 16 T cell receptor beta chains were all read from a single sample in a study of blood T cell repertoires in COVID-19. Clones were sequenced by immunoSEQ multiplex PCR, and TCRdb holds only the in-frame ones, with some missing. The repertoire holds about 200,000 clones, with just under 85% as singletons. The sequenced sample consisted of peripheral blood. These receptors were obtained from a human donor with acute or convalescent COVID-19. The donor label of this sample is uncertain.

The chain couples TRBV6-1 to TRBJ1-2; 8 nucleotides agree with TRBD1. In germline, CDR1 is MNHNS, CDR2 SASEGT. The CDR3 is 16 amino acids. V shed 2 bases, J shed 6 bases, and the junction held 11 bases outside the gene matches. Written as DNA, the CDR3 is TGTGCCAGCAGTGAACCTCTTAGACAGGGGTTTGATGGCTACACCTTC. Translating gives CASSEPLRQGFDGYTF.

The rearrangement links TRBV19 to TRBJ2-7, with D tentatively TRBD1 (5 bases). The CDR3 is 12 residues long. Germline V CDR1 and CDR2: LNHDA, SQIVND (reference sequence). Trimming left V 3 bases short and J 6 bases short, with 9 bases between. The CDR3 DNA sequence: TGTGCCAGTAGTATCCAGGGTGGCGAGCAGTACTTC. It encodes CASSIQGGEQYF.

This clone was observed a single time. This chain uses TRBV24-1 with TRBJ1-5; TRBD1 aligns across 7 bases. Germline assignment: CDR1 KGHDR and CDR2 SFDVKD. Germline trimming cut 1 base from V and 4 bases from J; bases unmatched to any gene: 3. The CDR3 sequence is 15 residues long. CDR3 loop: CATSDLATGNQPQHF. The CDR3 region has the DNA TGTGCCACCAGTGATTTAGCGACAGGGAATCAGCCCCAGCATTTT.

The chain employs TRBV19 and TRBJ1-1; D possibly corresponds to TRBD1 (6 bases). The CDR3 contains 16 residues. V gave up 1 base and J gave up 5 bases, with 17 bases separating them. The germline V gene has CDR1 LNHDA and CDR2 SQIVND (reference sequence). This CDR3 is CASSIAGGAIGTEAFF. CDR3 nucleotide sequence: TGTGCCAGTAGTATAGCTGGGGGCGCGATCGGGACTGAAGCTTTCTTT.

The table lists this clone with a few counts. CDR3 DNA: TGCAGTGCTAGTACCCCAGCGGGGGGGATATACGAGCAGTACTTC. Protein sequence: CSASTPAGGIYEQYF. The chain uses TRBV20-1 and TRBJ2-7, with 10 bases lining up with TRBD2. Trimming cost V 3 bases and J 4 bases; bases outside gene matches: 9. Germline-derived CDR1 and CDR2 are DFQATT and SNEGSKA (reference sequence). CDR3 length: 15 residues.

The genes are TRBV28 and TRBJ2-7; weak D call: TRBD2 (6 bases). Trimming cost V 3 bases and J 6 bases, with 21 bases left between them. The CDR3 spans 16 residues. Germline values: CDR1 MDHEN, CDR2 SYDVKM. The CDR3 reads CASSFGLGIAVGEQYF. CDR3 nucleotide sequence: TGTGCCAGCAGTTTCGGCCTCGGGATAGCGGTCGGCGAGCAGTACTTC.

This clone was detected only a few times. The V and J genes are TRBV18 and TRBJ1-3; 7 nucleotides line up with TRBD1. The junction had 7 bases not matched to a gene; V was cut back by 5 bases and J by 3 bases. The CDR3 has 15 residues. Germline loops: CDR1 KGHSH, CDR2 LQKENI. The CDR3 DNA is TGTGCCAGCTCATCCCCGACAGGGATTGGAAACACCATATATTTT. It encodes CASSSPTGIGNTIYF.

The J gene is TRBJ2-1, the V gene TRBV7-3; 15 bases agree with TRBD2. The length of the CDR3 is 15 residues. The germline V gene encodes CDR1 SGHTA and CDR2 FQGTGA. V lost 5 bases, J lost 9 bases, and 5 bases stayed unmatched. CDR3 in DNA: TGTGCCAGCAGCGCCGGACTAGCGGGAGGGGGTGAGCAGTTCTTC. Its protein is CASSAGLAGGGEQFF.

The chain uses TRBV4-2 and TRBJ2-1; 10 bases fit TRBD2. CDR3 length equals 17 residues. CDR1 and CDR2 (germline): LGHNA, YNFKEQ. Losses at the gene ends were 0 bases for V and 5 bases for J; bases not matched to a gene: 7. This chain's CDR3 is CASSQDIGTSANNEQFF. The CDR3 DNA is TGTGCCAGCAGCCAAGATATTGGGACTAGCGCCAACAATGAGCAGTTCTTC.

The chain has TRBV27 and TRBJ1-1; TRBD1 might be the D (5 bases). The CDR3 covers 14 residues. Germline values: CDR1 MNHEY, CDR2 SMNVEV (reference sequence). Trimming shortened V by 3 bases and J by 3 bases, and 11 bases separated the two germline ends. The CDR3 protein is CASSFGAQYTEAFF. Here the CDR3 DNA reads TGTGCCAGCAGTTTTGGGGCCCAGTACACTGAAGCTTTCTTT.

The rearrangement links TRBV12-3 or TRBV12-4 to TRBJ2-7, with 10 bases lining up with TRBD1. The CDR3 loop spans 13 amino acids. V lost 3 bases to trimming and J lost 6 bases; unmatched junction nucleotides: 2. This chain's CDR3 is CASSFGTGVEQYF. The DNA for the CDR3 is TGTGCCAGCAGTTTTGGGACAGGGGTCGAGCAGTACTTC.

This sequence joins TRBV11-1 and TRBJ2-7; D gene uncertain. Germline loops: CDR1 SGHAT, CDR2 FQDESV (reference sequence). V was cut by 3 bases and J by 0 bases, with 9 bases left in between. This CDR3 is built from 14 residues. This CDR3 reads CASSFTVSSYEQYF. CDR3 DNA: TGTGCCAGCAGCTTTACAGTGAGCTCCTACGAGCAGTACTTC.

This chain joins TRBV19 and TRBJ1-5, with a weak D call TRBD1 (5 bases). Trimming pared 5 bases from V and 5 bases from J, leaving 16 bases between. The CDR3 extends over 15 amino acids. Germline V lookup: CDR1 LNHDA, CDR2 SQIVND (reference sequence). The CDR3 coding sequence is TGTGCCAGTAGTGGATCCCGGGGAGGGGATCAGCCCCAGCATTTT. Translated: CASSGSRGGDQPQHF.

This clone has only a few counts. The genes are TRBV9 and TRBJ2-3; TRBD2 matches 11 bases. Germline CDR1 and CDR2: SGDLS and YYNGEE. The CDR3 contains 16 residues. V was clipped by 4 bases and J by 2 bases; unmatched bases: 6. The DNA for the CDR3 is TGTGCCAGCAGCTCTACTAGCGGGGGTCCCACAGATACGCAGTATTTT. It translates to CASSSTSGGPTDTQYF.

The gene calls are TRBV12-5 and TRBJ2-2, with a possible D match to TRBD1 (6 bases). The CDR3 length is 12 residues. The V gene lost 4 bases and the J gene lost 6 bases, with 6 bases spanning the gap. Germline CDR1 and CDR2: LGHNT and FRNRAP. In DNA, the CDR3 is TGTGCTAGTGGTTCAGGGGCCGGGGAGCTGTTTTTT. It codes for CASGSGAGELFF.

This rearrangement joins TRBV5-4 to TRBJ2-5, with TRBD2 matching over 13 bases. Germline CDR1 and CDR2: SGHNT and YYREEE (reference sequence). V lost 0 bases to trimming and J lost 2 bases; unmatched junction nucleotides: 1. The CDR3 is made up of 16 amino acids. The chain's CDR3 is CASSLGGLAGQETQYF. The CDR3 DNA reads TGTGCCAGCAGCTTGGGGGGACTAGCGGGACAAGAGACCCAGTACTTC.